The following is a T cell receptor beta chain sequence with its context. The sample originates from a study of type 1 regulatory T cells. On the study more broadly: An in vitro protocol generated T-allo10, a Tr1-enriched, alloantigen-specific CD4 T cell product.

TCRdb re-called the reads with MiXCR, one entry per CDR3 protein. Of around 88,000 distinct CDR3 sequences listed, around a third are singletons. The ends were cut back, 4 bases at V and 9 bases at J, with 13 bases in the middle. CDR3 size: 13 residues. Germline V gene sequence: CDR1 ENHRY, CDR2 SYGVKD. V usage is TRBV10-3 and J usage is TRBJ2-4, with a weak D call TRBD2 (6 bases). Input material: CD4+ T cells, either the whole sample or a sorted fraction (not recorded which). The clonotype comes from a human donor in good health. The CDR3: CAISGDEGGIQYF. CDR3 nucleotide sequence: TGTGCCATCAGTGGGGACGAGGGAGGCATTCAGTACTTC.